The sequence of this T cell receptor beta chain was determined in a study of tumor and adjacent non-tumor tissue in lung cancer. Study-wide background: Patients were aged about 30 to 76, ten or so men and roughly 5 women, stage I to III. Samples averaged approximately 4.2 million productive TCRbeta reads each. Study findings and constraints: Tumor TCR diversity, when higher, was linked to shorter survival.

Remarks on this clonotype: As yet, its antigen is unknown. At one boundary the junction diverges from the germline segment, which might be a read error.

TCRbeta libraries were built with three rounds of nested PCR, modified from ARM-PCR. TCRdb redid the calling of the multiplex PCR reads with MiXCR, one entry per CDR3 protein. The profile covers some 99,000 distinct CDR3 sequences, with roughly three fifths appearing a single time and 19% taken by the ten largest. This sample's RNA came from whole unsorted tissue. The normal lung tissue was taken more than 3 cm from the tumor edge. CDR1 DFQATT and CDR2 SNEGSKA come from the germline V gene (reference sequence). The CDR3 consists of 14 residues. The chain couples TRBV20-1 to TRBJ2-3; D unclear. This clonotype was obtained from a man aged 60 to 75 with non-small cell lung cancer. The sequenced sample consisted of distant non-tumor lung tissue. Here the CDR3 reads CSARSAGTDDTRYF. The DNA of the CDR3 is TGCAGTGCTAGAAGTGCAGGCACGGATGATACGCGGTATTTT.